The 4 T cell receptor beta chains below were found in one sample sequenced in a study of graft-versus-host responses after intestinal transplantation. These receptors have no known antigen. The protocol was immunoSEQ multiplex PCR, while the TCRdb copy is restricted to in-frame clones and leaves out a portion. The sample has over 70,000 clones; approximately 96% are singletons. Specimen: unstimulated CD8+ T cells sorted from spleen or lymph node cells, collected before intestinal transplant. Receptor source: a human donor who received an intestinal transplant.

The rearrangement joins TRBV30 to TRBJ1-1; D possibly corresponds to TRBD1 (6 bases). In germline, CDR1 is GTSNPN, CDR2 SVGIG (reference sequence). The V end lost 2 bases, the J end lost 4 bases, and 11 bases lay between the germline ends. CDR3 length equals 13 residues. CDR3 bases: TGTGCCTGGAGTTTACAGGGTGGCACTGAAGCTTTCTTT. Translated: CAWSLQGGTEAFF.

V and J are TRBV7-9 and TRBJ2-7, with TRBD2 as a possible D gene (6 bases). Germline CDR1 and CDR2: SEHNR and FQNEAQ (reference sequence). The CDR3 consists of 13 residues. The V gene lost 5 bases and the J gene lost 0 bases, with 8 bases spanning the gap. CDR3 sequence: CASSGGSSYEQYF. The CDR3 DNA is TGTGCCAGCAGCGGGGGGAGCTCCTACGAGCAGTACTTC. The whole variable domain, remainder taken from reference TRBV7-9 and TRBJ2-7, is DTGVSQNPRHKITKRGQNVTFRCDPISEHNRLYWYRQTLGQGPEFLTYFQNEAQLEKSRLLSDRFSAERPKGSFSTLEIQRTEQGDSAMYLCASSGGSSYEQYFGPGTRLTVT.

The chain has TRBV9 and TRBJ2-7; D is uncertain. Trimming cost V 2 bases and J 0 bases, with 12 bases left between them. There are 15 residues in the CDR3. Per germline, CDR1 SGDLS and CDR2 YYNGEE. The CDR3 loop reads CASSVSPGSSYEQYF. CDR3 nucleotide sequence: TGTGCCAGCAGCGTCTCTCCCGGTTCCTCCTACGAGCAGTACTTC.

The rearrangement uses TRBV18 and TRBJ2-2, with 9 bases identical to TRBD1. The CDR3 has 16 residues. V lost 5 bases and J lost 5; bases outside the gene matches: 9. Germline CDR1 is KGHSH and CDR2 is LQKENI. This chain's CDR3 is CASSLTGGADTGELFF. The CDR3 bases are TGTGCCAGCTCATTAACAGGGGGCGCCGATACCGGGGAGCTGTTTTTT.